This TCR beta chain was sequenced for a study of cytomegalovirus exposure and HLA in healthy donors. For the study at large: Some 77 million unique TCRs from HLA-typed donors were held in an early release of data.

V lost 0 bases and J lost 5, with 9 bases in between. CDR3 length: 14 residues. Germline CDR1 is SGHRS and CDR2 is YFSETQ. With 60 Vbeta and 13 Jbeta primers, the PCR was carried out. TCRdb keeps only in-frame clones here, not all; method: immunoSEQ multiplex PCR. The data hold about 140,000 clones, with more than 75% observed a single time. General study findings and limits: A prior analysis recorded that most TCR beta V segments were productive about 87% or about 30% of the time.

This clone turned up a few times. Its target is unknown. The TCR originated in a woman in her 40s in good health and CMV-seropositive. This chain uses TRBV5-1 with TRBJ2-1; weak D call: TRBD2 (6 bases). The sequencing input was PBMCs. DNA of the CDR3: TGCGCCAGCAGCTTGGCGGGAGCTAACAATGAGCAGTTCTTC. It specifies CASSLAGANNEQFF.